A selection of T cell receptor beta chains follows, all from one sample in a study of T-cell memory formation after mild COVID-19. TCRdb independently ran MiXCR on the 5' RACE reads; one entry per CDR3 protein. The sample includes 580,000 or so distinct CDR3 sequences, about 18% seen only once; the top ten take around 7.8%. The source material was PBMCs or a T cell subset sorted from them (not recorded which). These receptor sequences come from an adult woman who had mild COVID-19 (a few samples of this study predate the infection). Cell type and time point are not known. The CDR3 runs from the conserved cysteine through the conserved F or W. D genes are given only for firm matches. Clone size is given for some rows only: seen once, a few or many times, or a class if the clone is expanded.

abundance,d_gene,v_gene,j_gene,CDR3nt,CDR3aa
.,.,TRBV9,TRBJ2-7,TGTGCCAGCAGCGTAGACAGGAACTCCTACGAGCAGTACTTC,CASSVDRNSYEQYF
few,.,TRBV12-3/TRBV12-4,TRBJ1-4,TGTGCCAGCAGCAGCACAGACAGGCGGGGTGATGAAAAACTGTTTTTT,CASSSTDRRGDEKLFF
.,.,TRBV6-1,TRBJ2-3,TGTGCCAGCAGAGAGAGGGGACGGCTCACAGATACGCAGTATTTT,CASRERGRLTDTQYF
few,.,TRBV6-6,TRBJ1-3,TGTGCCAGCAGTTACTCGGGACAAGGCTCTGGAAACACCATATATTTT,CASSYSGQGSGNTIYF
.,TRBD2,TRBV19,TRBJ2-1,TGTGCCAGTAGTCCCTTTGCGGGAGCTGGTAATGAGCAGTTCTTC,CASSPFAGAGNEQFF
few,TRBD1,TRBV9,TRBJ2-5,TGTGCCAGCAGCTTACAGGGGGCTGAAGAGACCCAGTACTTC,CASSLQGAEETQYF
.,.,TRBV5-1,TRBJ2-3,TGCGCCAGCAGCCCGGGACAAAAGAGCACAGATACGCAGTATTTT,CASSPGQKSTDTQYF
few,.,TRBV19,TRBJ1-2,TGTGCCAGTAAACAGGGCGGCGACTATGGCTACACCTTC,CASKQGGDYGYTF
few,.,TRBV4-1,TRBJ2-3,TGCGCCAGCAGCCCATGGGGATCAACTCCCGGGGCCCTATCTAGCACAGATACGCAGTATTTT,CASSPWGSTPGALSSTDTQYF
.,TRBD1,TRBV9,TRBJ1-1,TGTGCCAGCAGCGAAACCGGGACAGGAGGGGCTTTCTTT,CASSETGTGGAFF
.,TRBD2,TRBV12-3/TRBV12-4,TRBJ2-5,TGTGCCAGCAGTTTAGCGCCGGGACTAGCGGACTTC,CASSLAPGLADF
.,.,TRBV9,TRBJ2-6,TGTGCCAGCAGCTCCACAGGGAGAAAGGGGGCCAACGTCCTGACTTTC,CASSSTGRKGANVLTF
.,.,TRBV14,TRBJ1-3,TGTGCCAGCAGCCAAGATTTGCGGGTTTTCGGAAACACCATATATTTT,CASSQDLRVFGNTIYF
few,TRBD1,TRBV5-5,TRBJ1-6,TGTGCCAGCAGCTCAATTGGGACAGGGGCGCCACCCCTCCACTTT,CASSSIGTGAPPLHF
.,.,TRBV6-5,TRBJ2-3,TGTGCCAGCAGTTGGGGGAGCGGTCCTAGCACAGATACGCAGTATTTT,CASSWGSGPSTDTQYF
.,TRBD2,TRBV10-3,TRBJ2-5,TGTGCCATCAGTGAAATGATGGGACTAGCGGGATCTCAAGAGACCCAGTACTTC,CAISEMMGLAGSQETQYF
.,.,TRBV3-1,TRBJ2-7,TGTGCCAGCAGCCTTGGCTCTCCTCTTCCCTCCTACGAGCAGTACTTC,CASSLGSPLPSYEQYF
many,.,TRBV4-3,TRBJ2-7,TGCGCCAGCAGCCAAGATAGCACTATCAGCTCCTACGAGCAGTACTTC,CASSQDSTISSYEQYF
.,.,TRBV20-1,TRBJ2-3,TGCAGTGCTAGAGTGGCCCCAGATACGCAGTATTTT,CSARVAPDTQYF
few,.,TRBV2,TRBJ2-6,TGTGCCAGCACTGGTCCCCTCTCTGGGGCCAACGTCCTGACTTTC,CASTGPLSGANVLTF
.,TRBD1,TRBV6-5,TRBJ2-7,TGTGCCAGCAGTTTCGGGACAGTCTCCTACGAGCAGTACTTC,CASSFGTVSYEQYF
.,.,TRBV19,TRBJ2-1,TGTGCCAGTAGTATAGAGGGCGGGACCTCCTACAATGAGCAGTTCTTC,CASSIEGGTSYNEQFF
.,TRBD1,TRBV7-9,TRBJ1-6,TGTGCCAGCAGCCAGACAGGGGCCCTAGGTTCACCCCTCCACTTT,CASSQTGALGSPLHF
.,.,TRBV2,TRBJ1-1,TGTGCCAGCAGTGGGGCCCCCGGAATGAACACTGAAGCTTTCTTT,CASSGAPGMNTEAFF
.,.,TRBV6-6,TRBJ1-5,TGTGCCAGCAGTTCAGCCGCGGATTATAGCAATCAGCCCCAGCATTTT,CASSSAADYSNQPQHF
few,TRBD1,TRBV18,TRBJ2-1,TGTGCCAGCTCACCACCGGGCTGGGCAGGGGGCTCCTACAATGAGCAGTTCTTC,CASSPPGWAGGSYNEQFF
.,TRBD2,TRBV29-1,TRBJ2-7,TGCAGCGTTTCCGGACTAGCGGGAGCCTCCCTCTACGAGCAGTACTTC,CSVSGLAGASLYEQYF
few,.,TRBV7-8,TRBJ1-1,TGTGCCAGCAGCCTGAGACGGGCAACAATACTGGGCGGGGACACTGAAGCTTTCTTT,CASSLRRATILGGDTEAFF
.,.,TRBV15,TRBJ1-1,TGTGCCACTAAACATAATGGCGCTGAAGCTTTCTTT,CATKHNGAEAFF
.,TRBD2,TRBV20-1,TRBJ2-1,TGCAGTGCTCGGGAGGGGGGGCGGTACAATGAGCAGTTCTTC,CSAREGGRYNEQFF
many,.,TRBV5-6,TRBJ2-1,TGTGCCAGCCATGCCCGGAGACTTAGCTCCTACAATGAGCAGTTCTTC,CASHARRLSSYNEQFF
.,.,TRBV9,TRBJ2-5,TGTGCCAGCAGCGTTAGTACTAGCATGTCGGAGACCCAGTACTTC,CASSVSTSMSETQYF
few,.,TRBV19,TRBJ2-3,TGTGCCAGTACCCCGGACGACGGAGGATTCGAGACAGATACGCAGTATTTT,CASTPDDGGFETDTQYF
few,.,TRBV30,TRBJ2-4,TGTGCCTGGAGTTTAGGCCCAGGGGTACTAGCCAAAAACATTCAGTACTTC,CAWSLGPGVLAKNIQYF
.,TRBD1,TRBV4-1,TRBJ1-6,TGCGCCAGCAGCGGTGGGACAGGGGGGAATTCACCCCTCCACTTT,CASSGGTGGNSPLHF
.,TRBD1,TRBV25-1,TRBJ2-6,TGTGCCAGCAGTGAAGCGGGACAGGGGGCAAGTACCCCCTCTGGGGCCAACGTCCTGACTTTC,CASSEAGQGASTPSGANVLTF
.,.,TRBV29-1,TRBJ2-5,TGCAGCGTTGAGAGGGTCCAAGAGACCCAGTACTTC,CSVERVQETQYF
.,.,TRBV5-6,TRBJ1-5,TGTGCCAGCAGCTTGGCGGTGGGTGATCAGCCCCAGCATTTT,CASSLAVGDQPQHF
many,TRBD2,TRBV7-2,TRBJ2-7,TGTGCCAGCAGCTTAGGAGCGGGGGGTGCCTACGAGCAGTACTTC,CASSLGAGGAYEQYF
few,TRBD1,TRBV18,TRBJ2-7,TGTGCCAGCTCAATCGACAGGGGCAAGTACGAGCAGTACTTC,CASSIDRGKYEQYF
.,.,TRBV7-8,TRBJ2-7,TGTGCCAGCAGCTTAGAAGGAGGGGGGGTTGCCTACGAGCAGTACTTC,CASSLEGGGVAYEQYF
few,.,TRBV7-2,TRBJ1-1,TGTGCCAGCAGCCCCAACGGGTTGCCTGAAGCTTTCTTT,CASSPNGLPEAFF